This T cell receptor (beta chain) stems from a study of Ad26.COV2.S vaccination and SARS-CoV-2 variants. The CDR3 loop spans 14 amino acids. V lost 3 bases and J lost 5, with 16 bases in between. Germline V CDR1 and CDR2: GTSNPN, SVGIG (reference sequence). As to treatment: around 19 received Ad26.COV2.S at low or high dose, single or two shots; a few received placebo; per-sample allocation not given. Day 63 following the first vaccine or placebo injection was when the samples were taken. Profiled with immunoSEQ multiplex PCR; TCRdb holds only in-frame clones, not every one. Here the sample spans around 450,000 clones, more than 75% being singletons.

This clonotype originated in a person between 18 and 65 years old who received the Ad26.COV2.S COVID-19 vaccine or a placebo. The sequencing used peripheral blood, collected in a trial of Ad26.COV2.S vaccine versus placebo. The chain is built from TRBV30 and TRBJ1-2; no reliable D call. The CDR3 sequence is CAWSEPGSGYGYTF. CDR3 DNA sequence: TGTGCCTGGAGCGAACCGGGGTCTGGGTATGGCTACACCTTC.